This T cell receptor (beta chain) was profiled in a study of CD8+CD57+ T cells in acquired aplastic anemia. Study-level information: DNA recovered from sorted CD4+ and CD8+ cells had a mean of 3.2 ug. Among healthy donors, CD4+ cells averaged approximately 11 million reads. The study, taken as a whole, reports: Patients and controls were found to share some 30 CD8+ CDR3 sequences.

It was genomic DNA that served as the template for profiling TCR beta VDJ and CDR3. TCRdb itself ran the reads through MiXCR, one entry per CDR3 protein. The table includes 86,000 or so distinct CDR3 sequences, approximately 45% detected once. The CDR3 sequence is 16 residues long. Per the germline V gene, CDR1 is LNHNV and CDR2 is YYDKDF (reference sequence). The V gene lost 0 bases and the J gene lost 8 bases, with 17 bases spanning the gap. This clonotype appeared a single time. What it binds is not known. This receptor was taken from a human donor in good health, serving as a control. What was sequenced was sorted CD4+, CD8+, or CD8+CD57+ T cells (not recorded which) from PBMCs. The chain uses TRBV15 and TRBJ2-1, with D possibly being TRBD2 (7 bases). Here the CDR3 reads CATSRDRGAGEDEQFF. The DNA of the CDR3 is TGTGCCACCAGCAGAGATCGGGGGGCAGGTGAGGATGAGCAGTTCTTC. The full variable domain, in which reference TRBV15 and TRBJ2-1 provide the parts outside the CDR3, is DAMVIQNPRYQVTQFGKPVTLSCSQTLNHNVMYWYQQKSSQAPKLLFHYYDKDFNNEADTPDNFQSRRPNTSFCFLDIRSPGLGDTAMYLCATSRDRGAGEDEQFFGPGTRLTVL.